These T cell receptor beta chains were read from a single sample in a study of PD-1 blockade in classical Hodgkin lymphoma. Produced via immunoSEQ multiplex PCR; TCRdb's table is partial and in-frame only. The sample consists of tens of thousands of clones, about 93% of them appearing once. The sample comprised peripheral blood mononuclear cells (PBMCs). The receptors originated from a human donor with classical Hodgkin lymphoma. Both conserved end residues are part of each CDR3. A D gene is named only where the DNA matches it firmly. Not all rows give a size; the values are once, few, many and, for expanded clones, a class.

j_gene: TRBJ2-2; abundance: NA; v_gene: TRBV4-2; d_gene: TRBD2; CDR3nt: TGTGCCAGCAGCCAAGATCGCGGGAGTCACACCGGGGAGCTGTTTTTT; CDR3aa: CASSQDRGSHTGELFF
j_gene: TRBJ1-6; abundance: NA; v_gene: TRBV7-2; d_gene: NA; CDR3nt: TGTGCCAGCAGCCTCGGACCGGATTCACCCCTCCACTTT; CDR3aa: CASSLGPDSPLHF
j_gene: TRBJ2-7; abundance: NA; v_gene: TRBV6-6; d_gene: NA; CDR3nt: TGTGCCAGTAACACCGGGAGAGGGAATACCTACGAGCAGTACTTC; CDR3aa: CASNTGRGNTYEQYF
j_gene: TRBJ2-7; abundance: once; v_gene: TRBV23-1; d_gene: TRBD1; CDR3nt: TGCGCCAGCACTCAACCCAACCTGACAGGGCGGCTTTCCTACGAGCAGTACTTC; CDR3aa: CASTQPNLTGRLSYEQYF
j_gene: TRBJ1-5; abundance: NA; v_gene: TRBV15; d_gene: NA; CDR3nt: TGTGCCACCAGCCGAGTCCAGGGTGAGCAGCCCCAGCATTTT; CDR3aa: CATSRVQGEQPQHF
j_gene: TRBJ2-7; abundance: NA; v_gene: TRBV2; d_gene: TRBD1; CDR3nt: TGTGCCAGCAGTGGGGACAGCTACGAGCAGTACTTC; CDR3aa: CASSGDSYEQYF
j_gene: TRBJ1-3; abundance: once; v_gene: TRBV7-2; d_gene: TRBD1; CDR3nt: TGTGCCAGCAGCTTAGCGGGACAGTCTGGAAACACCATATATTTT; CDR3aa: CASSLAGQSGNTIYF
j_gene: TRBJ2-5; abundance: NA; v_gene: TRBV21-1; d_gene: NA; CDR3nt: TGTGCCAGCAGCAAAGGGCCGCTAGGGCTAGCGGGTGCTCGAGAGACCCAGTACTTC; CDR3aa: CASSKGPLGLAGARETQYF
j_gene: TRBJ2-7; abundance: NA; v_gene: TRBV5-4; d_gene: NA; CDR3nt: TGTGCCAGCACCCTTGGGGGAACCTACGAGCAGTACTTC; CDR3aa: CASTLGGTYEQYF
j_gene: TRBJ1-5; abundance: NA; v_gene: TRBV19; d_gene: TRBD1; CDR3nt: TGTGCCAGTAGTTATACCGACAGGGGAAATCAGCCCCAGCATTTT; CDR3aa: CASSYTDRGNQPQHF
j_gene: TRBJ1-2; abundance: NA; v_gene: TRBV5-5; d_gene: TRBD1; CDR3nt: TGTGCCAGCAGCAGGGACAGGAACTATGGCTACACCTTC; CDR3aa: CASSRDRNYGYTF
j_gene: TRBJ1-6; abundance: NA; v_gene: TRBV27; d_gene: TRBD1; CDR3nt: TGTGCCAGCAGTTTAGCAAACAGGGGTGGGGGTTCACCCCTCCACTTT; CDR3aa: CASSLANRGGGSPLHF
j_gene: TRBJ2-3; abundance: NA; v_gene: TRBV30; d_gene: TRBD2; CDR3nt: TGTGCCTGGAGGGTGGGAGGGCCTCCAGATACGCAGTATTTT; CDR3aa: CAWRVGGPPDTQYF
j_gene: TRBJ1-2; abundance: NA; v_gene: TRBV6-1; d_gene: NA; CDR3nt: TGTGCCAGCAGTGAGTCTCCCGGGGCCCCTAACTATGGCTACACCTTC; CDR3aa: CASSESPGAPNYGYTF
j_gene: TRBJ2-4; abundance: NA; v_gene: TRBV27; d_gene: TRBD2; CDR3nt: TGTGCCAGCAGTGGCCTGGGACTAGCGGGAGAGGACATTCAGTACTTC; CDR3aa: CASSGLGLAGEDIQYF
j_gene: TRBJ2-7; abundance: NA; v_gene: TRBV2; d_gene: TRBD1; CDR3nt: TGTGCCACCCTACTCGATCGGGACAGAAACTACGAGCAGTACTTC; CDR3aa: CATLLDRDRNYEQYF
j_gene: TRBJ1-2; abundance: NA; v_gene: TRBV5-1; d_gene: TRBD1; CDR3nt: TGCGCCAGCATACTCGTCCCGGGACAGGGCCGCTATGGCTACACCTTC; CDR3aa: CASILVPGQGRYGYTF
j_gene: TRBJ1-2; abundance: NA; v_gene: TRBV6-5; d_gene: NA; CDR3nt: TGTGCCAGCACCTTTTTGGGGGGCGGCTATGGCTACACCTTC; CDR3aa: CASTFLGGGYGYTF
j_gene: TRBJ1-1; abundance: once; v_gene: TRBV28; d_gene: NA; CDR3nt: TGTGCCAGCAGCACCCTGAACACTGAAGCTTTCTTT; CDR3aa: CASSTLNTEAFF
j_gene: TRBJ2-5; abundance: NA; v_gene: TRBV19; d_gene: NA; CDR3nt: TGTGCCAGTAGTATATGGGGGAGTAGGGGATCCCAAGAGACCCAGTACTTC; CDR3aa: CASSIWGSRGSQETQYF
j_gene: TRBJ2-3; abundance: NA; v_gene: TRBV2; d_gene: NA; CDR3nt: TGTGCCAGCGCTGGGGGTATGAATACGCAGTATTTT; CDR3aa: CASAGGMNTQYF
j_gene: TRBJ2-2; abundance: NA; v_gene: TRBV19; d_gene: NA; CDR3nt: TGTGCCAGTAGTCGATGGGGGACTTCGAACACCGGGGAGCTGTTTTTT; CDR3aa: CASSRWGTSNTGELFF
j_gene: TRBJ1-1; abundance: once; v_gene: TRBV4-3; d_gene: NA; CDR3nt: TGCGCCAGCAGCCAAGATCTCACGGCAGGTAGGAACACTGAAGCTTTCTTT; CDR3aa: CASSQDLTAGRNTEAFF
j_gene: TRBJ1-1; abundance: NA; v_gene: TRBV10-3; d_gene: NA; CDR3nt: TGTGCCATCAGGACTAACACTGAAGCTTTCTTT; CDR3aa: CAIRTNTEAFF
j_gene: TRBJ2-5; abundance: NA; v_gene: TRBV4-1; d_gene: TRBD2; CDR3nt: TGCGCCAGCAGCCAAGGACTAGCGGGGGAAGAGACCCAGTACTTC; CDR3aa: CASSQGLAGEETQYF
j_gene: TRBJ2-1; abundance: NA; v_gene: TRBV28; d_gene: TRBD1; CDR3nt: TGTGCCAGCAGTAAAGCGGGACAGGGCATCGATGAGCAGTTCTTC; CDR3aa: CASSKAGQGIDEQFF
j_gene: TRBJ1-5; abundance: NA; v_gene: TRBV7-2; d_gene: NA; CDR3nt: TGTGCCAGCAGCCCCACGGGGGGGAGGCAGCCCCAGCATTTT; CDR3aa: CASSPTGGRQPQHF
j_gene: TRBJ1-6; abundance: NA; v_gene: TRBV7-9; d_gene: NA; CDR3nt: TGTGCCAGCAGCTTAGGAGAGGGTTCGGTGAATTCACCCCTCCACTTT; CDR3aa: CASSLGEGSVNSPLHF
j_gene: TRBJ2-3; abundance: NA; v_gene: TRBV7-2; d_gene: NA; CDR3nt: TGTGCCAGCAGTCCTGATTTGGATACGCAGTATTTT; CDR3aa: CASSPDLDTQYF
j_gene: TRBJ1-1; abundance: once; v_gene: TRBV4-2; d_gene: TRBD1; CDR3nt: TGTGCCAGCAGCCCTTGGACAGGGGGTATGAACACTGAAGCTTTCTTT; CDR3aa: CASSPWTGGMNTEAFF
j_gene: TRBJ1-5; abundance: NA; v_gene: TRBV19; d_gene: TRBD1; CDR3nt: TGTGCCAGTAGTATGGGCACAGGGGGCGGCAATCAGCCCCAGCATTTT; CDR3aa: CASSMGTGGGNQPQHF
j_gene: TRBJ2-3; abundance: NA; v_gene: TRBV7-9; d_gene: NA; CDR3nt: TGTGCCAGCAGCTTGGCGACTAGGACCGGCACAGATACGCAGTATTTT; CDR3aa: CASSLATRTGTDTQYF
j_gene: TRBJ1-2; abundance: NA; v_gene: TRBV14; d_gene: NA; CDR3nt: TGTGCCAGCAGCCAAGATCTAGGGACATTGGCCTGGCTCGCCTTC; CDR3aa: CASSQDLGTLAWLAF
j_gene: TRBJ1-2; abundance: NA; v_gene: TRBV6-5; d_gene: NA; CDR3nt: TGTGCCAGCAGGTACACAGTCGGACAGAACTATGGCTACACCTTC; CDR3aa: CASRYTVGQNYGYTF
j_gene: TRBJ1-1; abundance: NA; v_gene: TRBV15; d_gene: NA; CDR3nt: TGTGCCACCAGCAAGACAACACAGAACACTGAAGCTTTCTTT; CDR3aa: CATSKTTQNTEAFF
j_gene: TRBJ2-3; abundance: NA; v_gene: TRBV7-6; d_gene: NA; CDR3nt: TGTGCCAGCAGCTTAGGTGTGGGCACAGATACGCAGTATTTT; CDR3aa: CASSLGVGTDTQYF
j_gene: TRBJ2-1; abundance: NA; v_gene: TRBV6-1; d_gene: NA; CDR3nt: TGTGCCAGCAGTGAAGCGCTTCTGATTGAGAGCAATGAGCAGTTCTTC; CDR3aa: CASSEALLIESNEQFF
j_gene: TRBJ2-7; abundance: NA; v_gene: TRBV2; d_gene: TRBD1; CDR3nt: TGTGCCAGCAGTGAGACAGGGGCTTTCTACGAGCAGTACTTC; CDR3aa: CASSETGAFYEQYF
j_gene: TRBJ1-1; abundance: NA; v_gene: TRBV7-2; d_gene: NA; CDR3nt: TGTGCCAGCAGCTTACTGTGGGCGGTTTTGAACACTGAAGCTTTCTTT; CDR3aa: CASSLLWAVLNTEAFF
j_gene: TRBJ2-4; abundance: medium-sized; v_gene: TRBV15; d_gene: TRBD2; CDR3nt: TGTGCCACCAGCCTGGAGCGGGAAGGGGCCAAAAACATTCAGTACTTC; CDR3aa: CATSLEREGAKNIQYF
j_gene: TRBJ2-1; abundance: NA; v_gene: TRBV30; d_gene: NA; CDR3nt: TGTGCCTGGAGTGAAAGGCCCAATGAGCAGTTCTTC; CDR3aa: CAWSERPNEQFF
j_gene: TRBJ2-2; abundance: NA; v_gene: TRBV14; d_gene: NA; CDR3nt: TGTGCCAGCAGCCAACGAGGGCATTTTGGCGGGGAGCTGTTTTTT; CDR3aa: CASSQRGHFGGELFF
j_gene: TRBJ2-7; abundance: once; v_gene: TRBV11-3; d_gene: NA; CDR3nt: TGTGCCAGCAGCCCAGACTTAAACTACGAGCAGTACTTC; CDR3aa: CASSPDLNYEQYF
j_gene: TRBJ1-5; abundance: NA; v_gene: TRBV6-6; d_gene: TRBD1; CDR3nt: TGTGCCAGCAGCACACCGGGACAGGGGGGTCAGCCCCAGCATTTT; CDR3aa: CASSTPGQGGQPQHF
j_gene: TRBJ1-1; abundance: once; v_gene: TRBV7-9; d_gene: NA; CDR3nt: TGTGCCAGCAGCTTTACCACGAACACTGAAGCTTTCTTT; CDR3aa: CASSFTTNTEAFF
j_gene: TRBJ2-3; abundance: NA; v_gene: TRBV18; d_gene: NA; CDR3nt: TGTGCCAGCTCACCCGCTCGGCGGGGCAACACAGATACGCAGTATTTT; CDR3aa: CASSPARRGNTDTQYF
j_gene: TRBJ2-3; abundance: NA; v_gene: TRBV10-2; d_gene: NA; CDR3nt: TGCGCCAGCAGTGAGATAGATACGCAGTATTTT; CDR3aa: CASSEIDTQYF
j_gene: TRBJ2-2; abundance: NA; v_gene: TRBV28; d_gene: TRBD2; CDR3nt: TGTGCCAGCAGTTTTCTGGGGCTAGCGGGAGTTAGCGGGGAGCTGTTTTTT; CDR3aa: CASSFLGLAGVSGELFF
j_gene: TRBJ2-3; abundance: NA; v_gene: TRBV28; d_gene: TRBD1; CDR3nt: TGTGCCAGCAGGGTTCCCGGGACAGGGTCCCCAGATACGCAGTATTTT; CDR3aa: CASRVPGTGSPDTQYF
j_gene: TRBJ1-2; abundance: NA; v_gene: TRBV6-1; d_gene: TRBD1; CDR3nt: TGTGCCAGCAGTGAGGACAGGGAGGGGTATGGCTACACCTTC; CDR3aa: CASSEDREGYGYTF
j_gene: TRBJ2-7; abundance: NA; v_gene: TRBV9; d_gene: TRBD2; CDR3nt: TGTGCCAGCAGCGTAGGATCGGGGAGGGCCTACGAGCAGTACTTC; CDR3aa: CASSVGSGRAYEQYF
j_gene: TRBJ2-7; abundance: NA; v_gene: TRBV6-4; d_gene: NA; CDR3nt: TGTGCGAACGTAAATTCTTCCTACGAGCAGTACTTC; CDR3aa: CANVNSSYEQYF
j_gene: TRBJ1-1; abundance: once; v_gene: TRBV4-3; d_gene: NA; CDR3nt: TGCGCCAGCAGCCAAGAGGGGGGTTGGACTGAAGCTTTCTTT; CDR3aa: CASSQEGGWTEAFF
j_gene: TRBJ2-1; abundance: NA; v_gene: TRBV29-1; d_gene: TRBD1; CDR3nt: TGCAGCGTTGGGCCAGGGGGATACAATGAGCAGTTCTTC; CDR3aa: CSVGPGGYNEQFF
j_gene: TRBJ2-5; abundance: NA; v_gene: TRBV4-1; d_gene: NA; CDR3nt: TGCGCCAGCAGCCAAGATTTCACCCGAGGGGGGCAAGAGACCCAGTACTTC; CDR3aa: CASSQDFTRGGQETQYF
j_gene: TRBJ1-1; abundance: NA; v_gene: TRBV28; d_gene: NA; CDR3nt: TGTGCCAGCAGTTTTACGGCAGGCCAGAACACTGAAGCTTTCTTT; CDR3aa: CASSFTAGQNTEAFF
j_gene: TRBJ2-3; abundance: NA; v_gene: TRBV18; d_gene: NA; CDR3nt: TGTGCCAGCTCACCTTTCGCGGGGCCCGGGTCAGATACGCAGTATTTT; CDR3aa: CASSPFAGPGSDTQYF